The 6 T cell receptor beta chains below come from one sample, sequenced in a study of blood T cell repertoires in COVID-19. Only in-frame clones appear in the TCRdb table, and some are missing; sequencing was by immunoSEQ multiplex PCR. The table has about 320,000 clones, about 86% seen once; the top ten hold 1% to 1.5%. The sample consisted of peripheral blood. These receptors were taken from a woman in her forties or fifties with acute or convalescent COVID-19.

The chain carries TRBV27 and TRBJ1-1, with D hard to call. The ends were cut back, 5 bases at V and 6 bases at J, with 10 bases in the middle. Germline assignment: CDR1 MNHEY and CDR2 SMNVEV (reference sequence). The CDR3 spans 12 residues. Here the CDR3 reads CASSGRGSEAFF. CDR3 bases: TGTGCCAGCAGTGGTCGGGGATCTGAAGCTTTCTTT.

The chain uses TRBV7-2 and TRBJ2-5; the D gene is possibly TRBD2 (5 bases). Per the germline V gene, CDR1 is SGHTA and CDR2 is FQGNSA. The CDR3 extends over 16 amino acids. V lost 1 base and J lost 3, with 15 bases in between. The CDR3 protein is CASSLVGSSPEETQYF. The CDR3 DNA reads TGTGCCAGCAGCTTAGTAGGGTCTAGCCCTGAAGAGACCCAGTACTTC.

The chain joins TRBV7-2 to TRBJ2-5, with 12 bases lining up with TRBD1. Germline V CDR1 and CDR2: SGHTA, FQGNSA. With V trimmed by 5 bases and J by 6 bases, 13 bases remained unmatched. The CDR3 length is 17 residues. CDR3 in amino acids: CASSLIGGTGGAQTQYF. CDR3 DNA: TGTGCCAGCAGCCTAATAGGTGGGACAGGGGGCGCGCAGACCCAGTACTTC. Full variable domain (outside the CDR3, taken from reference TRBV7-2 and TRBJ2-5): GAGVSQSPSNKVTEKGKDVELRCDPISGHTALYWYRQSLGQGLEFLIYFQGNSAPDKSGLPSDRFSAERTGGSVSTLTIQRTQQEDSAVYLCASSLIGGTGGAQTQYFGPGTRLLVL.

This chain connects TRBV5-1 to TRBJ2-3; 8 nucleotides match TRBD1. The germline gives CDR1 SGHRS, CDR2 YFSETQ. The CDR3 has 17 residues. With V trimmed by 4 bases and J by 5 bases, 15 bases remained unmatched. CDR3 sequence: CASSPSVGTGRIDTQYF. The CDR3 coding sequence is TGCGCCAGCAGCCCCTCCGTTGGGACAGGCAGGATAGATACGCAGTATTTT. The full variable domain, with the rest looked up from reference TRBV5-1 and TRBJ2-3, is KAGVTQTPRYLIKTRGQQVTLSCSPISGHRSVSWYQQTPGQGLQFLFEYFSETQRNKGNFPGRFSGRQFSNSRSEMNVSTLELGDSALYLCASSPSVGTGRIDTQYFGPGTRLTVL.

This clone appeared a single time. The chain combines TRBV19 with TRBJ2-7; D is perhaps TRBD1 (6 bases). There are 13 residues in the CDR3. Germline CDR1 reads LNHDA; CDR2 reads SQIVND (reference sequence). With 4 bases removed from V and 2 bases from J, the gap between germline ends came to 9 bases. The CDR3 DNA follows: TGTGCCAGTAGTAATGACAGGACCTACGAGCAGTACTTC. Its translation is CASSNDRTYEQYF.

The genes are TRBV5-1 and TRBJ1-2; unclear D gene. Trimming took off 0 bases at V and 2 bases at J, with 11 bases between the two ends. Per germline, CDR1 SGHRS and CDR2 YFSETQ. The CDR3 length is 15 residues. The CDR3 DNA sequence: TGCGCCAGCAGCTTGGAGGCAGGAGGCAACTATGGCTACACCTTC. Its protein is CASSLEAGGNYGYTF.